This is a list of T cell receptor beta chains from one sample in a study of cytomegalovirus exposure and HLA in healthy donors. Measured with immunoSEQ multiplex PCR; TCRdb has only the in-frame clones, and not every one. The record lists about 110,000 clones, of which the ten most abundant hold 5.5% to 8%. The sequenced material came from PBMCs. Every receptor here comes from a man aged 35-49 years in good health and CMV-seropositive. CDR3s include the opening cysteine and the closing phenylalanine or tryptophan. D genes are given only for firm matches.

- TRBJ1-2 TRBV14 TGTGCCAGCAGCCAGCAGACGGTGCTGGGCTACACCTTT CASSQQTVLGYTF
TRBD2 TRBJ2-7 TRBV11-2 TGTGCCAGCAGCTTAGATACGGGACTAGCGGGCCCCTACGAGCAGTACTTC CASSLDTGLAGPYEQYF
- TRBJ2-2 TRBV28 TGTGCCAGCAGTCCCCCCTTCGCCGGGGAGCTGTTTTTT CASSPPFAGELFF
TRBD1 TRBJ2-6 TRBV13 TGTGCCAGCAAGGGACAGATATCTGGGGCCAACGTCCTGACTTTC CASKGQISGANVLTF
TRBD1 TRBJ2-1 TRBV6-4 TGTGCCAGCAGTGACTCGCCGACAGGGCCGAACAATGAGCAGTTCTTC CASSDSPTGPNNEQFF
- TRBJ1-1 TRBV6-5 TGTGCCAGCAGTAAATTTACAGGGTATACGGCTTTCTTT CASSKFTGYTAFF
- TRBJ2-2 TRBV28 TGTGCCAGCAGCTTAACAGGGTTCACCGGGGAGCTGTTTTTT CASSLTGFTGELFF
- TRBJ1-2 TRBV20-1 TGCAGTGCCGGGACACCGGATTACACCTTC CSAGTPDYTF
- TRBJ1-1 TRBV5-1 TGCGCCAGCAGCCCGGGGGGAGGGGGTAACACTGAAGCTTTCTTT CASSPGGGGNTEAFF
TRBD2 TRBJ2-2 TRBV4-1 TGCGCCAGCAGCCGGGGACCGGTCGGGACTACGGGCGGGGAGCTGTTTTTT CASSRGPVGTTGGELFF
- TRBJ2-2 TRBV7-9 TGTGCCAGCAGCTTCGCAGGGATCGCCGGGGAGCTGTTTTTT CASSFAGIAGELFF
- TRBJ1-2 TRBV4-2 TGTGCCAGCAGCCAAGATGGGAGTATTCAGGACACCTTC CASSQDGSIQDTF
TRBD2 TRBJ2-7 TRBV19 TGTGCCAGTAGTCGGACTAGCGGGAAACTCGGCTACGAGCAGTACTTC CASSRTSGKLGYEQYF
TRBD1 TRBJ2-7 TRBV28 TGTGCCAGCAGACAACAGACAGGGATCTACGAGCAGTACTTC CASRQQTGIYEQYF
- TRBJ2-7 TRBV4-2 TGTGCCAGCAGCCCAGATGGCAACGAGCAGTACTTC CASSPDGNEQYF
TRBD2 TRBJ2-1 TRBV7-3 TGTGCCAGCAGGCCGGGACTAGCGGGGGCGGGCGAGCAGTTCTTC CASRPGLAGAGEQFF
TRBD1 TRBJ2-7 TRBV29-1 TGCAGCGTTGTCGGACAGGTCTACGAGCAGTACTTC CSVVGQVYEQYF
TRBD1 TRBJ2-7 TRBV6-1 TGTGCCAGCAGTGTCTGGACAGGGCCTTCCTACGAGCAGTACTTC CASSVWTGPSYEQYF
- TRBJ2-7 TRBV11-2 TGTGCCAGCAGCTTAGGCAGGAACGAGCAGTACTTC CASSLGRNEQYF
- TRBJ2-5 TRBV27 TGTGCCAGCAGTTTAATCCCATTCAGGGGGGAAGAGACCCAGTACTTC CASSLIPFRGEETQYF
TRBD1 TRBJ2-7 TRBV10-2 TGCGCCAGCAGAACAGGGGGATCCCTTAACGAGCAGTACTTC CASRTGGSLNEQYF
- TRBJ1-1 TRBV6-1 TGTGCCAGCATCCTTGGGGCGTTCATGAACACTGAAGCTTTCTTT CASILGAFMNTEAFF
TRBD2 TRBJ2-3 TRBV5-4 TGTGCCAGCAGCTCTAAAGCGGGGGACACAGATACGCAGTATTTT CASSSKAGDTDTQYF
TRBD2 TRBJ2-7 TRBV9 TGTGCCAGCAGCGTCTCCCCGACTAGCGGGCGGTACGAGCAGTACTTC CASSVSPTSGRYEQYF
TRBD2 TRBJ2-6 TRBV7-3 TGTGCCAGCAGCTTACAATCCGGACTAGTGGCTGGGGCCAACGTCCTGACTTTC CASSLQSGLVAGANVLTF
TRBD1 TRBJ1-1 TRBV27 TGTGCCAGCCGACAGCAGGGGGCTAGGAACACTGAAGCTTTCTTT CASRQQGARNTEAFF
- TRBJ2-5 TRBV5-1 TGCGCCAGCAGCTTGGAATGGGGCTCGCGGGAGACCCAGTACTTC CASSLEWGSRETQYF